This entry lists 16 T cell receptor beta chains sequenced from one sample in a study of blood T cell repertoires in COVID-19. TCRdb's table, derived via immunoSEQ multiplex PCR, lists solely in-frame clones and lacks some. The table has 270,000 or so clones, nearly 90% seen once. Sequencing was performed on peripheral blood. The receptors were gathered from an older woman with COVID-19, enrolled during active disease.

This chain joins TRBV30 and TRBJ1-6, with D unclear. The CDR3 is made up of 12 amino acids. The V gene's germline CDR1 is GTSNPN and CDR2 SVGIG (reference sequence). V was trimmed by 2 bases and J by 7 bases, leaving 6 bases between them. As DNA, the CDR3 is TGTGCCTGGAGTCAGTTCAATTCACCCCTCCACTTT. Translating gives CAWSQFNSPLHF.

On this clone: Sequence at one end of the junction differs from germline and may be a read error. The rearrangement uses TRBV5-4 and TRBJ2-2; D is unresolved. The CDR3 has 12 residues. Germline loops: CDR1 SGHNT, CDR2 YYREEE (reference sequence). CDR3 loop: CATSLNTGELFF. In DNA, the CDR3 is TGTGCCACCAGCCTGAACACCGGGGAGCTGTTTTTT.

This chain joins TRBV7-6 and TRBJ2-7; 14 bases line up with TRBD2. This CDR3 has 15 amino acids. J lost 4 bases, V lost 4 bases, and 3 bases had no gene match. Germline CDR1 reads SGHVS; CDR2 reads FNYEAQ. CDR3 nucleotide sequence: TGTGCCAGCAGCTCCCGGACTAGCGGGGGGTACGAGCAGTACTTC. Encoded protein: CASSSRTSGGYEQYF.

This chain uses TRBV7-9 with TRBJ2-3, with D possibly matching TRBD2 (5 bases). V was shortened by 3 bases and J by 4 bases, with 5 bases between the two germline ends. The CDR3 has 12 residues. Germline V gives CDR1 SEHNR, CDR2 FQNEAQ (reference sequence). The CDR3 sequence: CASSLEADTQYF. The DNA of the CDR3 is TGTGCCAGCAGCTTGGAGGCAGATACGCAGTATTTT.

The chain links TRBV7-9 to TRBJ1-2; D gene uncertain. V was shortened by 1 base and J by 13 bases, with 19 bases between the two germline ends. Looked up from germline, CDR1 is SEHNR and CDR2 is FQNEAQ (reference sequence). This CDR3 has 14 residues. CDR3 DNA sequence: TGTGCCAGCAGCTTAGGCGCAGCCTCAGAGGGATTCACCTTC. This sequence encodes CASSLGAASEGFTF.

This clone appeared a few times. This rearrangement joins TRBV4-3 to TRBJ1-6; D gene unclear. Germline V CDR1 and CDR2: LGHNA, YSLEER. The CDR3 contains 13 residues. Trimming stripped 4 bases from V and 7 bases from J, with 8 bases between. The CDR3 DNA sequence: TGCGCCAGCAGCCCAGAACGGAATTCACCCCTCCACTTT. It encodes CASSPERNSPLHF.

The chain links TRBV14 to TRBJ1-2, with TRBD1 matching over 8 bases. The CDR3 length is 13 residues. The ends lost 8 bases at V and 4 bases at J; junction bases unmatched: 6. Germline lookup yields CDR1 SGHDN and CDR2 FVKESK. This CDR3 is CASSDRGFYGYTF. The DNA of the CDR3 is TGTGCCAGCTCCGACAGGGGCTTCTATGGCTACACCTTC.

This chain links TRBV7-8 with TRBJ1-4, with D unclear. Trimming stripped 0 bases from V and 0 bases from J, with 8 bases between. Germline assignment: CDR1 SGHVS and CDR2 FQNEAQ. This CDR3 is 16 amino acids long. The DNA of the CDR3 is TGTGCCAGCAGCTTAGCGAGCCGTGCAACTAATGAAAAACTGTTTTTT. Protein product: CASSLASRATNEKLFF.

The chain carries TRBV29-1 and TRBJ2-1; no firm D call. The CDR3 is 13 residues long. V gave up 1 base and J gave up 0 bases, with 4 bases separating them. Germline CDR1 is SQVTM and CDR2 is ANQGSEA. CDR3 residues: CSVEVSSYNEQFF. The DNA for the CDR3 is TGCAGCGTTGAAGTGAGCTCCTACAATGAGCAGTTCTTC.

CDR3 sequence reads: CASSPRSGQETQYF. Here the CDR3 DNA reads TGTGCCAGCTCACCACGATCAGGCCAAGAGACCCAGTACTTC. The chain links TRBV18 to TRBJ2-5; D is uncertain. This CDR3 comprises 14 residues. Germline-derived CDR1 and CDR2 are KGHSH and LQKENI. Trimming left V 1 base short and J 1 base short, with 7 bases between.

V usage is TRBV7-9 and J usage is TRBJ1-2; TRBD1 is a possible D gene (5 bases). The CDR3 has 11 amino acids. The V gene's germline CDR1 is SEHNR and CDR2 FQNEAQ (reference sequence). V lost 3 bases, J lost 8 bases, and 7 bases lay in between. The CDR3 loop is CASSFKGGYTF. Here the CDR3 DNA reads TGTGCCAGCAGCTTTAAGGGGGGCTACACCTTC.

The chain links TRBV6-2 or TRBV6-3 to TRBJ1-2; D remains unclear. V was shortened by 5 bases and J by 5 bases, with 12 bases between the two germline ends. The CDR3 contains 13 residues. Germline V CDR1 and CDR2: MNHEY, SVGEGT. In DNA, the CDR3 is TGTGCCAGCAGTCCCCAGCGAGGGTATGGCTACACCTTC. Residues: CASSPQRGYGYTF.

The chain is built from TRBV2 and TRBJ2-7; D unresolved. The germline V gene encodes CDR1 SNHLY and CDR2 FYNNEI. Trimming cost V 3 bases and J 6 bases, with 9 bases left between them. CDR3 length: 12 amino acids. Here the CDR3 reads CASSDFVIEQYF. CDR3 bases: TGTGCCAGCAGTGATTTTGTAATCGAGCAGTACTTC. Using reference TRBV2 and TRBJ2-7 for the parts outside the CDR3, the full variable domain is EPEVTQTPSHQVTQMGQEVILRCVPISNHLYFYWYRQILGQKVEFLVSFYNNEISEKSEIFDDQFSVERPDGSNFTLKIRSTKLEDSAMYFCASSDFVIEQYFGPGTRLTVT.

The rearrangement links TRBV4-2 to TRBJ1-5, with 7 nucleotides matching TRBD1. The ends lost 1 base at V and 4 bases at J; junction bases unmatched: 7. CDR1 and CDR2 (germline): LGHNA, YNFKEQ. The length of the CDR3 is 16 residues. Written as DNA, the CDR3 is TGTGCCAGCAGCCAAGCGCCCGGGACAGAGAATCAGCCCCAGCATTTT. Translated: CASSQAPGTENQPQHF.

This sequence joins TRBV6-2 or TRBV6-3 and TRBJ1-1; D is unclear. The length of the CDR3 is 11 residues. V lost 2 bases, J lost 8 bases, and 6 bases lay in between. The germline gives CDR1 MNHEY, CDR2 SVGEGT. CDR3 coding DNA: TGTGCCAGCAGTTACGAGACAGAAGCTTTCTTT. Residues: CASSYETEAFF.

As DNA, the CDR3 is TGTGCCAGCAGCCAAGGTTCTAGCGGGCCCACAGATACGCAGTATTTT. It translates to CASSQGSSGPTDTQYF. The gene calls are TRBV3-1 (or the pseudogene TRBV3-2) and TRBJ2-3; 8 bases are shared with TRBD2. The germline V gene has CDR1 LGHDT and CDR2 YNNKEL (reference sequence). The CDR3 length is 16 residues. The junction had 5 bases not matched to a gene; V was cut back by 1 base and J by 2 bases.